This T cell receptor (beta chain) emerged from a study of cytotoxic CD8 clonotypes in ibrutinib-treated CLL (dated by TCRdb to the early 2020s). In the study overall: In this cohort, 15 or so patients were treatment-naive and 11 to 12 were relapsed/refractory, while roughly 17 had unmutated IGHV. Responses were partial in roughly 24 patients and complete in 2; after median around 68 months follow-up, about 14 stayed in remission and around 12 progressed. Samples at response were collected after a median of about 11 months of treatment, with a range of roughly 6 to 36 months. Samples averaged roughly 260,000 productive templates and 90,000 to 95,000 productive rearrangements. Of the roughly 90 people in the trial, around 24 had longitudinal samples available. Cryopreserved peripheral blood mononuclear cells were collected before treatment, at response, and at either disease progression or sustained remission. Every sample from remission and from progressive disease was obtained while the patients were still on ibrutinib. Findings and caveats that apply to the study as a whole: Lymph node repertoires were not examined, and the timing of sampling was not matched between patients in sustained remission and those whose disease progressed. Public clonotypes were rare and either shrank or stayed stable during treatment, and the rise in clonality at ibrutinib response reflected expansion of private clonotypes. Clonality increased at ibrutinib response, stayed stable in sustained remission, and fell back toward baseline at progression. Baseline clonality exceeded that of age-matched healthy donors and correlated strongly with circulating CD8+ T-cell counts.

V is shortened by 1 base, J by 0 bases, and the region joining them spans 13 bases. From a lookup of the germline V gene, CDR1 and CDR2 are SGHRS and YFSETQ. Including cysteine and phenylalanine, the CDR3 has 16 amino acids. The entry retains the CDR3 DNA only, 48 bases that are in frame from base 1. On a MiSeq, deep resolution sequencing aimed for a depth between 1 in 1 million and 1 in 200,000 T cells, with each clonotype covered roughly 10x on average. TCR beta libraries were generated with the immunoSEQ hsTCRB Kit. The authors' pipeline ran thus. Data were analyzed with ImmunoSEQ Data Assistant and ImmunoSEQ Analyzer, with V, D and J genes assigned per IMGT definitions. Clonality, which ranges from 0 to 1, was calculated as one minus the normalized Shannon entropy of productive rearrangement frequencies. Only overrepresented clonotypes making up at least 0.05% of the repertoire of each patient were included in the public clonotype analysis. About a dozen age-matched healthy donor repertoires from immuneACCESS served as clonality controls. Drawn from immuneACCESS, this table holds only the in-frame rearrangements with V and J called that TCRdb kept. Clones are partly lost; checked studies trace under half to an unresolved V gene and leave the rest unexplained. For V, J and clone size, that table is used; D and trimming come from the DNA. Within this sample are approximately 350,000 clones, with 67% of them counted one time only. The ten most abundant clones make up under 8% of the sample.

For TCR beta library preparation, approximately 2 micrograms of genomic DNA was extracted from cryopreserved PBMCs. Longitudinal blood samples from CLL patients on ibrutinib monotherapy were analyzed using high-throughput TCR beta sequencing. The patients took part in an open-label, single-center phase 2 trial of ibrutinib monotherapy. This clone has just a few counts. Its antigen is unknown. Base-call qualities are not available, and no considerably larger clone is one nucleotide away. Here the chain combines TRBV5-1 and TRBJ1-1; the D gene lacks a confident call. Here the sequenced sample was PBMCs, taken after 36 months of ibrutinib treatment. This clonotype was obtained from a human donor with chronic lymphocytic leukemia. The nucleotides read TGCGCCAGCAGCTTGTTGAGCGTCCGCATGAACACTGAAGCTTTCTTT. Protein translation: CASSLLSVRMNTEAFF.